Below, 16 T cell receptor beta chains from the same sample are listed, as sequenced in a study of OX40 agonist ivuxolimab in advanced cancers. The repertoire was sequenced with immunoSEQ multiplex PCR; TCRdb's copy has only in-frame clones and lacks some. This sample has about 46,000 clones, with roughly nine tenths found just once. Sample: CD4+ or CD8+ T cells sorted from blood, taken in a trial of the OX40 agonist ivuxolimab. The receptors here all came from an adult with an advanced solid tumor such as melanoma, head and neck, liver or kidney cancer.

The CDR3 loop reads CASHSPGHPASGELFF. The CDR3 coding sequence is TGTGCCAGCCACAGTCCGGGACACCCGGCGAGCGGGGAGCTGTTTTTT. This chain links TRBV13 with TRBJ2-2; perhaps TRBD1 as D (6 bases). The CDR3 has 16 residues. V gave up 8 bases and J gave up 7 bases, with 23 bases separating them. Germline loops: CDR1 PRHDT, CDR2 FYEKMQ (reference sequence).

The gene calls are TRBV9 and TRBJ2-1; D not certain. Germline CDR1 and CDR2: SGDLS and YYNGEE. V was clipped by 4 bases and J by 7 bases, with 9 bases between them. This CDR3 spans 12 amino acids. The CDR3 DNA sequence: TGTGCCAGCAGCCCCGGATTGAATGAGCAGTTCTTC. Protein product: CASSPGLNEQFF.

The chain has TRBV6-4 and TRBJ2-7; D ambiguous. The CDR3 has 13 residues. Germline V CDR1 and CDR2: MRHNA, SNTAGT. The CDR3 DNA reads as TGTGCCAGCAGTTACTCGGAGAACTACGAGCAGTACGTC. Translation: CASSYSENYEQYV.

DNA for the CDR3: TGTGCCAGTAGTATCCCGTCCGGGTCTGGAAACACCATATATTTT. It yields the protein CASSIPSGSGNTIYF. This sequence joins TRBV19 and TRBJ1-3; D is uncertain. This CDR3 is built from 15 residues. Germline CDR1 LNHDA, CDR2 SQIVND (reference sequence). The V and J ends lost 3 bases and 1 base respectively, with 10 bases between them.

The chain links TRBV2 to TRBJ1-2, with D possibly matching TRBD1 (6 bases). Trimming removed 7 bases at V and 2 bases at J, with 8 bases between. Per germline, CDR1 SNHLY and CDR2 FYNNEI. CDR3 length: 12 residues. This CDR3 reads CASIGGNYGYTF. As DNA, the CDR3 is TGTGCCAGCATCGGGGGCAACTATGGCTACACCTTC. Full variable domain (rest looked up from reference TRBV2 and TRBJ1-2): EPEVTQTPSHQVTQMGQEVILRCVPISNHLYFYWYRQILGQKVEFLVSFYNNEISEKSEIFDDQFSVERPDGSNFTLKIRSTKLEDSAMYFCASIGGNYGYTFGSGTRLTVV.

This clone was counted a single time. V and J are TRBV6-4 and TRBJ2-7; unclear D gene. Trimming took 4 bases from V and 0 from J, leaving 16 bases between them. This CDR3 contains 16 residues. The V gene's germline CDR1 is MRHNA and CDR2 SNTAGT. The CDR3 here is CASSGRWGHSSYEQYV. The DNA of the CDR3 is TGTGCCAGCAGTGGACGTTGGGGTCACAGCTCCTACGAGCAGTACGTC.

The chain combines TRBV5-1 with TRBJ1-5; D might be TRBD1 (5 bases). V was trimmed by 0 bases and J by 1 base, leaving 8 bases between them. From germline, CDR1 is SGHRS and CDR2 YFSETQ. The CDR3 runs to 15 residues. The DNA of the CDR3 is TGCGCCAGCAGCTTGGAAGGGGTCAGCAATCAGCCCCAGCATTTT. Its protein is CASSLEGVSNQPQHF.

In nucleotides, the CDR3 is TGCGCCAGCAGCCCCAGTCTTTTGGGTGGCTACACCTTC. It specifies CASSPSLLGGYTF. V is TRBV4-1 and J is TRBJ1-2; D unclear. This CDR3 is 13 amino acids long. V was pared by 4 bases and J by 7 bases, with 13 bases between. CDR1 MGHRA and CDR2 YSYEKL come from the germline V gene.

This clone was detected a few times. The chain employs TRBV7-7 and TRBJ2-7; D ambiguous. Looked up from germline, CDR1 is SSHAT and CDR2 is FNYEAQ (reference sequence). CDR3 length: 12 residues. The CDR3 DNA reads TGTGCTAGCAGGTCCGGAATTTACGAGCAGTACGTC. Its translation: CASRSGIYEQYV.

This chain joins TRBV5-1 and TRBJ1-1, with TRBD1 as a possible D gene (5 bases). Germline assignment: CDR1 SGHRS and CDR2 YFSETQ. V lost 3 bases and J lost 8, with 20 bases in between. This CDR3 contains 15 residues. The CDR3 bases are TGCGCCAGCAGCTCAGAGACATGGGGGTCCTTGGAAGCTTTCTTT. Amino acids: CASSSETWGSLEAFF.

CDR3 DNA: TGCGCCAGCAGCCAAGTTCTTGGTGAGCAGTTCTTC. Translated, it gives CASSQVLGEQFF. The chain employs TRBV4-3 and TRBJ2-1; D remains unclear. CDR3 length equals 12 residues. V lost 1 base and J lost 9, with 7 bases in between. Germline CDR1 and CDR2: LGHNA and YSLEER.

V and J are TRBV27 and TRBJ2-7; D unclear. V was cut by 1 base and J by 2 bases, with 9 bases left in between. The CDR3 extends over 14 amino acids. From germline, CDR1 is MNHEY and CDR2 SMNVEV (reference sequence). The CDR3 nucleotides read TGTGCCAGCAGTTTATTACCCCACCCCTACGAGCAGTACTTC. This codes for CASSLLPHPYEQYF.

This clone was picked up one time. The genes are TRBV4-3 and TRBJ2-7; the D gene could be TRBD1 or TRBD2 (6 bases each). The CDR3 covers 16 residues. V dropped 0 bases and J dropped 4 bases, with 16 bases sitting between them. In germline, CDR1 is LGHNA, CDR2 YSLEER. In DNA, the CDR3 is TGCGCCAGCAGCCAAGAGGCAATGGGGGGCTATTACGAGCAGTACTTC. It encodes CASSQEAMGGYYEQYF.

The chain uses TRBV29-1 and TRBJ1-2, with D perhaps TRBD1 (5 bases). V was shortened by 0 bases and J by 7 bases, with 15 bases between the two germline ends. This CDR3 comprises 14 residues. Germline V gene lookup returns CDR1 SQVTM and CDR2 ANQGSEA. CDR3 residues: CSVEDPAGGAGYTF. CDR3 DNA sequence: TGCAGCGTTGAAGATCCAGCGGGGGGAGCTGGCTACACCTTC.

The V gene is TRBV11-2, the J gene TRBJ2-2; 7 bases map to TRBD2. The CDR3 length is 14 residues. The V gene's germline CDR1 is SGHAT and CDR2 FQNNGV. The V gene end was trimmed by 2 bases and the J gene end by 4 bases; junction bases not matched to a gene: 1. The CDR3 DNA sequence: TGTGCCAGCAGCTTATGGGGGGGCACCGGGGAGCTGTTTTTT. Translated: CASSLWGGTGELFF.

The chain carries TRBV28 and TRBJ1-6, with D possibly being TRBD1 (5 bases). V was shortened by 3 bases and J by 13 bases, with 7 bases between the two germline ends. From germline, CDR1 is MDHEN and CDR2 SYDVKM. The CDR3 sequence is 11 residues long. CDR3: CASSLGGPLHF. The CDR3 region has the DNA TGTGCCAGCAGTTTGGGGGGGCCCCTCCACTTT.